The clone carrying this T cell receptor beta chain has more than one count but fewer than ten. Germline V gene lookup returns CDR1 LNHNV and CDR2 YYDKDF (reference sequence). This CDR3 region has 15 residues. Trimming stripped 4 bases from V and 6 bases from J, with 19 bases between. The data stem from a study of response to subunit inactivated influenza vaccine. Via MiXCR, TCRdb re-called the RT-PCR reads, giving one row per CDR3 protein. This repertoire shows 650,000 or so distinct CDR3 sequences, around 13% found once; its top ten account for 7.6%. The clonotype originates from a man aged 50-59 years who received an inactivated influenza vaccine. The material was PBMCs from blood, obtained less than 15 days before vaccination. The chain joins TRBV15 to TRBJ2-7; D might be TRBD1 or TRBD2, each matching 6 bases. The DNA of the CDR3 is TGTGCCACCAGCACGGGGGCTGGAGGTTTGGGCGAGCAGTACTTC. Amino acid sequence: CATSTGAGGLGEQYF.